The next 16 T cell receptor beta chains were all read from a single sample in a study of blood T cell repertoires in COVID-19. Assay used: immunoSEQ multiplex PCR; TCRdb lists only in-frame clones, some missing. The sample holds around 190,000 clones, under 90% seen once. Sample: peripheral blood. The source of these receptors is a human donor in a cohort sampled during active COVID-19.

The chain links TRBV12-3 or TRBV12-4 to TRBJ1-1, with 7 bases fitting TRBD1. The CDR3 totals 12 residues. V lost 6 bases to trimming and J lost 8 bases; unmatched junction nucleotides: 6. This CDR3 is CASSRLTGEAFF. DNA of the CDR3: TGTGCCAGCAGCAGATTGACAGGGGAAGCTTTCTTT.

The chain combines TRBV19 with TRBJ1-4; 9 bases map to TRBD1. Unmatched junction bases numbered 5, after V lost 3 bases and J lost 3 bases. There are 16 residues in the CDR3. Germline CDR1 is LNHDA and CDR2 is SQIVND (reference sequence). Here the CDR3 reads CASSMGTGSSNEKLFF. In DNA, the CDR3 is TGTGCCAGTAGTATGGGGACAGGGTCCTCTAATGAAAAACTGTTTTTT.

The chain uses TRBV7-2 and TRBJ2-2; TRBD2 is a possible D gene (5 bases). This CDR3 has 14 residues. CDR1 SGHTA and CDR2 FQGNSA come from the germline V gene. V was trimmed by 2 bases and J by 8 bases, leaving 12 bases between them. CDR3 nucleotide sequence: TGTGCCAGCAGCTTAAGGAGGAGTTTGGGGGAGCTGTTTTTT. Residues: CASSLRRSLGELFF.

V and J are TRBV5-4 and TRBJ2-2; 9 bases are shared with TRBD1. Germline CDR1 and CDR2: SGHNT and YYREEE (reference sequence). The V and J ends lost 5 bases and 4 bases, in that order; junction bases with no gene match: 12. The CDR3 contains 17 residues. CDR3 sequence (DNA): TGTGCCAGCAGAACGACCGGGACAGGGATCCTCACCGGGGAGCTGTTTTTT. Translating gives CASRTTGTGILTGELFF.

The chain recombines TRBV6-5 with TRBJ2-7; perhaps TRBD2 as D (5 bases). Germline V gene data show CDR1 as MNHEY and CDR2 as SVGAGI. The CDR3 is 11 amino acids. The V gene lost 9 bases and the J gene lost 5 bases, with 11 bases spanning the gap. DNA for the CDR3: TGTGCCAGGAGGGTGGAGAACGAGCAGTACTTC. It translates to CARRVENEQYF.

The chain couples TRBV25-1 to TRBJ1-1, with 7 bases fitting TRBD1. CDR1 MGHDK and CDR2 SYGVNS come from the germline V gene. The length of the CDR3 is 14 residues. Trimming took 6 bases from V and 4 from J; bases not matched to a gene: 8. The CDR3 is CASRQTGRTTEAFF. The CDR3 nucleotides are TGTGCCAGCAGACAGACAGGGAGGACCACTGAAGCTTTCTTT.

The chain carries TRBV6-5 and TRBJ2-7; D not certain. This CDR3 is built from 15 residues. V was clipped by 6 bases and J by 4 bases, with 19 bases between them. CDR1 and CDR2 (germline): MNHEY, SVGAGI. DNA of the CDR3: TGTGCCAGCAGCTTTGGCGAGGCCCCAGTTTACGAGCAGTACTTC. It encodes CASSFGEAPVYEQYF.

V and J are TRBV18 and TRBJ1-3; D ambiguous. Germline values: CDR1 KGHSH, CDR2 LQKENI. This CDR3 region has 16 residues. Between the trimmed V and J ends, which lost 0 bases and 1 base, there was a span of 10 bases. CDR3 sequence (DNA): TGTGCCAGCTCACCACCGTCGGGGATATCTGGAAACACCATATATTTT. The encoded protein is CASSPPSGISGNTIYF. The full variable domain, rest sourced from reference TRBV18 and TRBJ1-3, is NAGVMQNPRHLVRRRGQEARLRCSPMKGHSHVYWYRQLPEEGLKFMVYLQKENIIDESGMPKERFSAEFPKEGPSILRIQQVVRGDSAAYFCASSPPSGISGNTIYFGEGSWLTVV.

The chain couples TRBV7-9 to TRBJ1-4, with D perhaps matching TRBD1 (5 bases). Germline V gives CDR1 SEHNR, CDR2 FQNEAQ (reference sequence). CDR3 length equals 14 residues. Between the trimmed V and J ends, which lost 3 bases and 6 bases, there was a span of 11 bases. CDR3: CASSLATVDEKLFF. The CDR3 nucleotides read TGTGCCAGCAGCTTGGCGACAGTAGATGAAAAACTGTTTTTT.

The V and J genes are TRBV6-2 or TRBV6-3 and TRBJ2-7; possible D gene TRBD1, 5 bases. The CDR3 is made up of 12 amino acids. The V gene lost 5 bases and the J gene lost 0 bases, with 5 bases spanning the gap. Per the germline V gene, CDR1 is MNHEY and CDR2 is SVGEGT. CDR3 bases: TGTGCCAGCAGTGACAGCTCCTACGAGCAGTACTTC. Its translation: CASSDSSYEQYF.

The chain employs TRBV6-1 and TRBJ2-1; D call uncertain. Germline V gene lookup returns CDR1 MNHNS and CDR2 SASEGT. Trimming took 1 base from V and 12 from J, leaving 7 bases between them. This CDR3 region has 11 residues. The DNA of the CDR3 is TGTGCCAGCAGTGAAGGGCTTCGGCAGTTCTTC. The encoded protein is CASSEGLRQFF.

V gene TRBV11-2 combines with J gene TRBJ2-1, with 7 bases lining up with TRBD2. Per germline, CDR1 SGHAT and CDR2 FQNNGV. Unmatched junction bases numbered 3, after V lost 6 bases and J lost 10 bases. There are 11 residues in the CDR3. The CDR3 region has the DNA TGTGCCAGCAGAAACGGGGGGGAGCAGTTCTTC. Amino acids: CASRNGGEQFF.

The CDR3 protein is CASSVQFADTQYF. The CDR3 DNA sequence: TGTGCCAGCAGCGTACAGTTTGCAGATACGCAGTATTTT. The chain is built from TRBV9 and TRBJ2-3; D unclear. Germline V gene data show CDR1 as SGDLS and CDR2 as YYNGEE. The V end was cut by 1 base, the J end by 4 bases, with 7 bases between. This CDR3 comprises 13 residues.

The genes are TRBV7-3 and TRBJ2-6, with no clear D. The CDR3 spans 15 residues. Germline CDR1 reads SGHTA; CDR2 reads FQGTGA. Trimming cost V 5 bases and J 4 bases, with 12 bases left between them. The CDR3 is CASSPDIAGANVLTF. In DNA, the CDR3 is TGTGCCAGCAGCCCCGACATCGCCGGGGCCAACGTCCTGACTTTC.

This chain connects TRBV2 to TRBJ2-4; possible D gene TRBD2, 5 bases. The V gene lost 4 bases and the J gene lost 6 bases, with 13 bases spanning the gap. CDR1 and CDR2 (germline): SNHLY, FYNNEI. The CDR3 extends over 14 amino acids. As DNA, the CDR3 is TGTGCCAGCAGTGCGGACGGTGGGAGAAACATTCAGTACTTC. As protein: CASSADGGRNIQYF. The variable domain in full, completed from reference TRBV2 and TRBJ2-4, reads EPEVTQTPSHQVTQMGQEVILRCVPISNHLYFYWYRQILGQKVEFLVSFYNNEISEKSEIFDDQFSVERPDGSNFTLKIRSTKLEDSAMYFCASSADGGRNIQYFGAGTRLSVL.

In DNA, the CDR3 is TGTGCCTGGTCCAGACAGGGGGCTCGGGACACTGAAGCTTTCTTT. It is translated as CAWSRQGARDTEAFF. The chain joins TRBV30 to TRBJ1-1; 10 bases align to TRBD1. Trimming cost V 5 bases and J 3 bases; bases outside gene matches: 9. The CDR3 sequence is 15 residues long. Germline loops: CDR1 GTSNPN, CDR2 SVGIG (reference sequence).